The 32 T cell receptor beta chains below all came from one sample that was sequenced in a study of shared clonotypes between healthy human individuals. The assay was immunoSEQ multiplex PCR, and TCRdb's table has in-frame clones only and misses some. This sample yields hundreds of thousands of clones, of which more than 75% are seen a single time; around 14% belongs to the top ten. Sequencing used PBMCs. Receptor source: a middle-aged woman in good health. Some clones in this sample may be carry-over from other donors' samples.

The CDR3 protein is CASSLLRGHQPQHF. CDR3 nucleotides: TGTGCCAGCAGTTTATTGAGGGGTCATCAGCCCCAGCATTTT. V and J are TRBV28 and TRBJ1-5; D might be TRBD1 (5 bases). Per germline, CDR1 MDHEN and CDR2 SYDVKM. The CDR3 runs to 14 residues. V was pared by 1 base and J by 5 bases, with 9 bases between.

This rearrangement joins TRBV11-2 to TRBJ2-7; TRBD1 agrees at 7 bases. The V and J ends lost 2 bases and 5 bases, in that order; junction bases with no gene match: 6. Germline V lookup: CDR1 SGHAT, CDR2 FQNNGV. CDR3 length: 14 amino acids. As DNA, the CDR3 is TGTGCCAGCAGCTTAACCAGGGGGTCCCACGAGCAGTACTTC. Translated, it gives CASSLTRGSHEQYF.

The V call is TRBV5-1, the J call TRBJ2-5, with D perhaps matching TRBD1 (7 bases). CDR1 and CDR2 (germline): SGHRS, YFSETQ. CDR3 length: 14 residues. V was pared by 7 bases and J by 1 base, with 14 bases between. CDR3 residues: CASRQGAGQETQYF. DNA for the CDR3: TGCGCCAGCCGACAGGGAGCGGGCCAAGAGACCCAGTACTTC. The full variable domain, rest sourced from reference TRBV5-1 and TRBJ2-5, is KAGVTQTPRYLIKTRGQQVTLSCSPISGHRSVSWYQQTPGQGLQFLFEYFSETQRNKGNFPGRFSGRQFSNSRSEMNVSTLELGDSALYLCASRQGAGQETQYFGPGTRLLVL.

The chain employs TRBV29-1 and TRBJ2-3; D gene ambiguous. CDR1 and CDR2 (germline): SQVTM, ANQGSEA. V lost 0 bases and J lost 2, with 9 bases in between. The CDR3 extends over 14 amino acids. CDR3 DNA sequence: TGCAGCGTTGAAGACAGGTCAATCACAGATACGCAGTATTTT. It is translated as CSVEDRSITDTQYF.

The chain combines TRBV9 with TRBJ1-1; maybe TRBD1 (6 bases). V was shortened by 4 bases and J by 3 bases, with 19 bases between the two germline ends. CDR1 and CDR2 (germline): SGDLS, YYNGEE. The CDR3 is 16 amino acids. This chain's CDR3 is CASSPGPGATDTEAFF. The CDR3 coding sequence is TGTGCCAGCAGCCCAGGGCCAGGGGCGACGGACACTGAAGCTTTCTTT.

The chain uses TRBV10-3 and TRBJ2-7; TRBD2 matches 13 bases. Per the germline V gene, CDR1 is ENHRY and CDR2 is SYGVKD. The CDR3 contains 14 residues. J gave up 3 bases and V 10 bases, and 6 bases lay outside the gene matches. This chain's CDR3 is CATRTSGSIYEQYF. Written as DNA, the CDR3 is TGTGCCACCCGGACTAGCGGGAGTATCTACGAGCAGTACTTC.

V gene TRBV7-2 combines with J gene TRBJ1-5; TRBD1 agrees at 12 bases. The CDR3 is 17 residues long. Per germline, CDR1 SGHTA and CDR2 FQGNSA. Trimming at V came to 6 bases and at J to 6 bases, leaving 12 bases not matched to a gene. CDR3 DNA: TGTGCCAGCAGATTAAGCGGGGGACAGGGGGCCAGTCAGCCCCAGCATTTT. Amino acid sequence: CASRLSGGQGASQPQHF. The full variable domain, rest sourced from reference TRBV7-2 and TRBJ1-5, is GAGVSQSPSNKVTEKGKDVELRCDPISGHTALYWYRQSLGQGLEFLIYFQGNSAPDKSGLPSDRFSAERTGGSVSTLTIQRTQQEDSAVYLCASRLSGGQGASQPQHFGDGTRLSIL.

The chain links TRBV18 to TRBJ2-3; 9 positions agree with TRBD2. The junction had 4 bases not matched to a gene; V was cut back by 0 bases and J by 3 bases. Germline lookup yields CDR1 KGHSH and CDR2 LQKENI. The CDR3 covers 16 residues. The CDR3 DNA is TGTGCCAGCTCACCACCTAGCGGGAGAGAGACAGATACGCAGTATTTT. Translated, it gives CASSPPSGRETDTQYF.

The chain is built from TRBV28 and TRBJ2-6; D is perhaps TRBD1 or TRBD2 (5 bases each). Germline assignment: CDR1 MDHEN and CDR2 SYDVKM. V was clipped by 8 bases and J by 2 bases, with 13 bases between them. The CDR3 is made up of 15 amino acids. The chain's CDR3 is CASGGVRTGANVLTF. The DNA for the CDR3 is TGTGCCAGCGGGGGAGTCCGGACTGGGGCCAACGTCCTGACTTTC.

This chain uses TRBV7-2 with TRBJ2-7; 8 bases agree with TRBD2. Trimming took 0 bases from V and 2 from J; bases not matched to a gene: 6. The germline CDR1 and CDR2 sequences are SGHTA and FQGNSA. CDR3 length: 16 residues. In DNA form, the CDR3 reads TGTGCCAGCAGCTTAGCCGACGGGAGGGCTCCCTACGAGCAGTACTTC. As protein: CASSLADGRAPYEQYF.

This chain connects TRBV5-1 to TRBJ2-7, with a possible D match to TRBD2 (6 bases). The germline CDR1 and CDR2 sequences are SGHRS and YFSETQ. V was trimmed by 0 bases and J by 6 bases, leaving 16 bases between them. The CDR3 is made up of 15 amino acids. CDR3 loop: CASSLEIPQRAEQYF. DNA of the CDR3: TGCGCCAGCAGCTTGGAGATCCCCCAGCGGGCCGAGCAGTACTTC.

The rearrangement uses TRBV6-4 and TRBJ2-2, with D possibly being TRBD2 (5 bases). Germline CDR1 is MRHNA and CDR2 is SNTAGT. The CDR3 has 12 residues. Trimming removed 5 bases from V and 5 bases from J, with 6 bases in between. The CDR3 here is CASSTRTGELFF. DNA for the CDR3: TGTGCCAGCAGTACTAGGACCGGGGAGCTGTTTTTT.

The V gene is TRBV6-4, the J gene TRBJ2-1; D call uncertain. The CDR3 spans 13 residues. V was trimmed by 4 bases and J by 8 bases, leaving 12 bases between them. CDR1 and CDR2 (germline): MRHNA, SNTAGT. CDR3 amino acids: CASSVVAEDEQFF. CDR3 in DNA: TGTGCCAGCAGTGTTGTGGCCGAGGATGAGCAGTTCTTC.

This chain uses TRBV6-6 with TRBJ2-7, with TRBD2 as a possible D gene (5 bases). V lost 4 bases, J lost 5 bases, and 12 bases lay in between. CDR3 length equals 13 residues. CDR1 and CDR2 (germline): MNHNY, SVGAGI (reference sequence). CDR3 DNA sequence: TGTGCCAGCAGTTCGAGGGCTTCGGACGAGCAGTACTTC. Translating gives CASSSRASDEQYF.

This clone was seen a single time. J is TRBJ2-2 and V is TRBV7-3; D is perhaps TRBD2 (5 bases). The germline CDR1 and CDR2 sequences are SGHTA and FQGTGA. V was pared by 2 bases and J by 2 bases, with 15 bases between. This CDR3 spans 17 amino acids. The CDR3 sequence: CASSLESGALNTGELFF. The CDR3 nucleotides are TGTGCCAGCAGCTTAGAAAGCGGTGCGTTAAACACCGGGGAGCTGTTTTTT.

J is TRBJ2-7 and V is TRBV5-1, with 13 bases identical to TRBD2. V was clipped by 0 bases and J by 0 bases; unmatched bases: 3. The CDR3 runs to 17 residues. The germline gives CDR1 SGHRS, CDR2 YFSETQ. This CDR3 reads CASSLGGLAGASYEQYF. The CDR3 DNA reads TGCGCCAGCAGCTTGGGCGGACTAGCGGGAGCCTCCTACGAGCAGTACTTC.

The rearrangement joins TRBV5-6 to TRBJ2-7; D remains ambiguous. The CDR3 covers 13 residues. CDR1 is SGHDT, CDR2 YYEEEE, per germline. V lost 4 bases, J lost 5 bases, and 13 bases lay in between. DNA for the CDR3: TGTGCCAGCAGCGTCCGGCCCGTGAACGAGCAGTACTTC. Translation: CASSVRPVNEQYF.

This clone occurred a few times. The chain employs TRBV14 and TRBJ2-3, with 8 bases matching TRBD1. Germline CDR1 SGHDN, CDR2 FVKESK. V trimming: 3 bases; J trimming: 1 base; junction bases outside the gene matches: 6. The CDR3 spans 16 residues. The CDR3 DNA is TGTGCCAGCAGCCAGCTTAGGGGACAGGGCACAGATACGCAGTATTTT. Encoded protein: CASSQLRGQGTDTQYF.

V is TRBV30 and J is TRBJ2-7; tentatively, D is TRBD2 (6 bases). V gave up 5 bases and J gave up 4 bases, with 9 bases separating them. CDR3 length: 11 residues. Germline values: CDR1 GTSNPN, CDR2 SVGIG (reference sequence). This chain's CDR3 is CAWGDLYEQYF. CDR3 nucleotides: TGTGCCTGGGGGGACTTGTACGAGCAGTACTTC.

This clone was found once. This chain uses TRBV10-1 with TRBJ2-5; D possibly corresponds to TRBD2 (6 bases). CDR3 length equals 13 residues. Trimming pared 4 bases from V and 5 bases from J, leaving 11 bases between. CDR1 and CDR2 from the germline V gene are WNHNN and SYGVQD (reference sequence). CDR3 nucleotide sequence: TGCGCCAGCAGTGTTCGCCGGGGGGAGACCCAGTACTTC. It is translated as CASSVRRGETQYF.

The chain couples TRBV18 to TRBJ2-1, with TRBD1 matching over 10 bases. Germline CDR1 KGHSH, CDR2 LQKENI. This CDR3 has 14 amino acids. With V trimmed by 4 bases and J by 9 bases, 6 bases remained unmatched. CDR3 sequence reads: CASSLGQGHSEQFF. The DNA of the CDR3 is TGTGCCAGCTCACTGGGACAGGGGCACAGTGAGCAGTTCTTC.

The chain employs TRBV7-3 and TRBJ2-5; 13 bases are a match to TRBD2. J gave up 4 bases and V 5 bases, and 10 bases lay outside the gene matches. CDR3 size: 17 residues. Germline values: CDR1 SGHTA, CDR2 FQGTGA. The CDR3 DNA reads TGTGCCAGCAGCCAAAGGACTAGCGGGAGCGGGGGAGAGACCCAGTACTTC. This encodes CASSQRTSGSGGETQYF.

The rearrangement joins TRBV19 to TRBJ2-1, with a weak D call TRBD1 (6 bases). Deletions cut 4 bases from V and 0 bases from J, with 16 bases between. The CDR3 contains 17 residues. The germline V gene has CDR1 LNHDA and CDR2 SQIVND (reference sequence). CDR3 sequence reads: CASSKTGLGVSYNEQFF. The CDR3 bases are TGTGCCAGTAGTAAAACAGGGTTAGGGGTCTCCTACAATGAGCAGTTCTTC. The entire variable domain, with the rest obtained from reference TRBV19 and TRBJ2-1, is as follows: DGGITQSPKYLFRKEGQNVTLSCEQNLNHDAMYWYRQDPGQGLRLIYYSQIVNDFQKGDIAEGYSVSREKKESFPLTVTSAQKNPTAFYLCASSKTGLGVSYNEQFFGPGTRLTVL.

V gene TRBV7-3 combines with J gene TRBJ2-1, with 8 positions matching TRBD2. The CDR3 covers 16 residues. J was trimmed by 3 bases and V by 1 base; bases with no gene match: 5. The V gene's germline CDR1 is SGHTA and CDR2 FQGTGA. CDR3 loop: CASSLISGGGYNEQFF. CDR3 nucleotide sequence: TGTGCCAGCAGCTTAATCTCGGGAGGGGGCTACAATGAGCAGTTCTTC.

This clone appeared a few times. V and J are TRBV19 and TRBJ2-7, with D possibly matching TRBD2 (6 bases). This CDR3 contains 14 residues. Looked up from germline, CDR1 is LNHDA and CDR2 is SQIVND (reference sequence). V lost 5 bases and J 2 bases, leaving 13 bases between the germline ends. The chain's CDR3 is CASSQAGLTYEQYF. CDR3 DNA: TGTGCCAGTAGTCAAGCGGGCCTAACCTACGAGCAGTACTTC.

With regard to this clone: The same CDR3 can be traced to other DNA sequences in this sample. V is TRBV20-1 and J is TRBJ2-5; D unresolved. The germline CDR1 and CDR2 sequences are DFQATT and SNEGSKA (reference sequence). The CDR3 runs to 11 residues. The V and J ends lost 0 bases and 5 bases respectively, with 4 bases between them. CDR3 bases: TGCAGTGCTAGAGACGGGGAGACCCAGTACTTC. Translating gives CSARDGETQYF.

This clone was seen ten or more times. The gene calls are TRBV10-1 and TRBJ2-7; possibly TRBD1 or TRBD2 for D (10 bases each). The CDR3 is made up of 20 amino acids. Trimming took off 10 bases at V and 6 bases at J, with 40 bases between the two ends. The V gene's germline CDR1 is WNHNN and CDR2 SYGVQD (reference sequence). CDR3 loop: CATRRRTGGRLAGVIGEQYF. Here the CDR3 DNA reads TGCGCCACCCGACGAAGGACAGGGGGTAGGCTAGCGGGAGTGATTGGCGAGCAGTACTTC.

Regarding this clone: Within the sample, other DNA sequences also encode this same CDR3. The CDR3 coding sequence is TGTGCCAGTAGTCTGGGGGGGGGCAATCAGCCCCAGCATTTT. It is translated as CASSLGGGNQPQHF. This chain connects TRBV19 to TRBJ1-5; D perhaps matches TRBD1 (5 bases). The CDR3 loop spans 14 amino acids. From germline, CDR1 is LNHDA and CDR2 SQIVND (reference sequence). The V gene lost 5 bases and the J gene lost 2 bases, with 10 bases spanning the gap.

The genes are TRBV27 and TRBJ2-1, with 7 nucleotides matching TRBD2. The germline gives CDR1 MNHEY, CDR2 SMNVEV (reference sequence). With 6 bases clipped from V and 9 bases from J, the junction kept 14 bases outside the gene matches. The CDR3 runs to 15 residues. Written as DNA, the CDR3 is TGTGCCAGCAGCAGGACTAGGAGTAGGATCGGTGAGCAGTTCTTC. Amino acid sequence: CASSRTRSRIGEQFF.

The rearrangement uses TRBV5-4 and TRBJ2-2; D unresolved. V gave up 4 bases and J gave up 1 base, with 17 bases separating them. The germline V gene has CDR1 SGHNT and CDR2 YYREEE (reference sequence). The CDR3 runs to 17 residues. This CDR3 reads CASSPRVFGRNTGELFF. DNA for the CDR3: TGTGCCAGCAGCCCCCGGGTTTTCGGCCGGAACACCGGGGAGCTGTTTTTT.

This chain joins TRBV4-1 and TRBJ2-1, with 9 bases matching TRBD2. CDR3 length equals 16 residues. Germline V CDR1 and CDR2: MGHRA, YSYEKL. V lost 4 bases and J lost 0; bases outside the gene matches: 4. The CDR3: CASSPSGMSSYNEQFF. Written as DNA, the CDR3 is TGCGCCAGCAGCCCTAGCGGGATGAGCTCCTACAATGAGCAGTTCTTC.

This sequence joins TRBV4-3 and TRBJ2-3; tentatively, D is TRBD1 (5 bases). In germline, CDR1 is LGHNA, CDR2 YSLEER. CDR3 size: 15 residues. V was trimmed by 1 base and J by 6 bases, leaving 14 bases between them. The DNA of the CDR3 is TGCGCCAGCAGCCAAGGGGTCCCAGGGCTGGATACGCAGTATTTT. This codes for CASSQGVPGLDTQYF.